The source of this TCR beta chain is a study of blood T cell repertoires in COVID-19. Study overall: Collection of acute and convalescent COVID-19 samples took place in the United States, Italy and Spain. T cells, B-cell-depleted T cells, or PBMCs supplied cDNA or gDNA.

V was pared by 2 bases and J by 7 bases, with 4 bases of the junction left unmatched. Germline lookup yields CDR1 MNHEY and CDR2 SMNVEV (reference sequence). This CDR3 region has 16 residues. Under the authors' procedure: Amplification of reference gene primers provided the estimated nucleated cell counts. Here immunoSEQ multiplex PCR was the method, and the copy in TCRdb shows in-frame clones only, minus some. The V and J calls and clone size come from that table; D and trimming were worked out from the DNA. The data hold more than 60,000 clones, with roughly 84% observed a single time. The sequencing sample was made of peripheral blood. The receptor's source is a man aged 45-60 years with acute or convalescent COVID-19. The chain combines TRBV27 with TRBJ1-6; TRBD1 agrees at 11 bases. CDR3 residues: CASSLEGTGGNSPLHF. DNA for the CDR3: TGTGCCAGCAGTTTAGAGGGGACAGGGGGAAATTCACCCCTCCACTTT.